This TCR beta chain was captured by sequencing in a study of cytomegalovirus exposure and HLA in healthy donors. The PCR was carried out with 60 Vbeta primers and 13 Jbeta primers. This table comes from immunoSEQ multiplex PCR, and its TCRdb copy is limited to in-frame clones, with some not included. The table shows about 180,000 clones, with about 85% occurring only once. CDR1 is SGHRS and CDR2 is YFSETQ in the germline V gene. V lost 4 bases, J lost 2 bases, and 18 bases lay in between. The length of the CDR3 is 16 residues. This chain uses TRBV5-1 with TRBJ2-5, with D hard to call. This sequence originates from a girl aged 10 to 17 in good health and CMV-seropositive. What was sequenced was PBMCs. This CDR3 reads CASSPSAQRRQETQYF. DNA of the CDR3: TGCGCCAGCAGCCCCTCGGCGCAGAGGAGACAAGAGACCCAGTACTTC. The full variable domain, with the rest looked up from reference TRBV5-1 and TRBJ2-5, is KAGVTQTPRYLIKTRGQQVTLSCSPISGHRSVSWYQQTPGQGLQFLFEYFSETQRNKGNFPGRFSGRQFSNSRSEMNVSTLELGDSALYLCASSPSAQRRQETQYFGPGTRLLVL.